The T cell receptor (beta chain) under discussion was sequenced for a study of cytomegalovirus exposure and HLA in healthy donors. The CDR3 contains 16 residues. Germline trimming cut 2 bases from V and 2 bases from J; bases unmatched to any gene: 7. Germline-derived CDR1 and CDR2 are MNHEY and SVGAGI. The donors belonged to the roughly 110-subject validation cohort, separate from the roughly 700-subject first cohort. The assay was immunoSEQ multiplex PCR, and TCRdb's table has in-frame clones only and misses some. The data show 150,000 to 200,000 clones, approximately 84% seen once. This chain connects TRBV6-5 to TRBJ1-2; 8 nucleotides agree with TRBD1. This TCR derives from a man between 18 and 29 years old in good health and CMV-seropositive. Specimen: PBMCs. CDR3 amino acids: CASSYTGTGLNYGYTF. The CDR3 DNA sequence: TGTGCCAGCAGTTACACAGGGACAGGACTGAACTATGGCTACACCTTC.